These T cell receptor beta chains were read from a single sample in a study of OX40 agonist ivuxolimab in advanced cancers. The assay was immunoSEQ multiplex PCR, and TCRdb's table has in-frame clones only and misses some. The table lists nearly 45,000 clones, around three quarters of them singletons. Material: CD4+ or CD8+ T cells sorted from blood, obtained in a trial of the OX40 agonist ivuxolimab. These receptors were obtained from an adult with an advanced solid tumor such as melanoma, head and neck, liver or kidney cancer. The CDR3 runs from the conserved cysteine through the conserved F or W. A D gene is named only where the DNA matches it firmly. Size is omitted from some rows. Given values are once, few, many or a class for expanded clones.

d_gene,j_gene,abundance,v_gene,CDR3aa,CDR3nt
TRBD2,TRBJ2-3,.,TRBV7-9,CASSFSGGGADTQYF,TGTGCCAGCAGCTTTAGCGGGGGGGGCGCAGATACGCAGTATTTT
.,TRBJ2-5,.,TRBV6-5,CASSGETQYF,TGTGCCAGCAGTGGAGAGACCCAGTACTTC
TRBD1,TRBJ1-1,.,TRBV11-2,CASSLLRRGQGTEAFF,TGTGCCAGCAGCTTACTCCGAAGGGGGCAAGGGACTGAAGCTTTCTTT
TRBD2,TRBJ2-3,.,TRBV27,CASSLGSSGGPRDTQYF,TGTGCCAGCAGTTTAGGGTCTAGCGGGGGCCCGCGGGATACGCAGTATTTT
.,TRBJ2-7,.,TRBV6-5,CASSLLSYEQYF,TGTGCCAGCAGTTTGTTGTCCTACGAGCAGTACTTC
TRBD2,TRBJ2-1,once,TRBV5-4,CASSLGAGGGRGEQFF,TGTGCCAGCAGCTTGGGAGCGGGAGGAGGACGGGGTGAGCAGTTCTTC
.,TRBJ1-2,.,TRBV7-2,CASSYRDRRIIGYTF,TGTGCCAGCAGTTACCGGGACCGCCGGATTATTGGCTACACCTTC
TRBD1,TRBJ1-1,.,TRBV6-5,CASQTGRNTEAFF,TGTGCCAGCCAGACAGGGAGGAACACTGAAGCTTTCTTT
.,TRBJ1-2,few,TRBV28,CASSQEGGRDYGYTF,TGTGCCAGCAGCCAAGAGGGGGGGCGGGACTATGGCTACACCTTC
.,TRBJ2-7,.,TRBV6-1,CASSKDGTYEQYF,TGTGCCAGCAGTAAGGACGGGACCTACGAGCAGTACTTC
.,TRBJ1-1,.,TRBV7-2,CASSPGGSNTEAFF,TGTGCCAGCAGCCCCGGGGGGTCGAACACTGAAGCTTTCTTT
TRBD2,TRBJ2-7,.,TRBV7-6,CASSLGGLVSEQYF,TGTGCCAGCAGCTTAGGCGGACTAGTATCCGAGCAGTACTTC
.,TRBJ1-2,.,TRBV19,CASIPGSAGGYTF,TGTGCCAGTATACCCGGGTCGGCGGGTGGCTACACCTTC
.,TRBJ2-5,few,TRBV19,CASSPHRTATFQETQYF,TGTGCCAGTAGCCCCCACCGGACAGCCACCTTCCAAGAGACCCAGTACTTC
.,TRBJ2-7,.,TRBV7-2,CASSFQPSYEQYF,TGTGCCAGCAGCTTTCAACCCTCGTACGAGCAGTACTTC
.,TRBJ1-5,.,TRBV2,CASREPTTGSNQPQHF,TGTGCCAGCAGGGAACCAACGACAGGTAGCAATCAGCCCCAGCATTTT
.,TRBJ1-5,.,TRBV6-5,CASSPRGRDNQPQHF,TGTGCCAGCAGTCCCAGGGGACGCGACAATCAGCCCCAGCATTTT
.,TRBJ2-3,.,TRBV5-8,CASSLMLGTDTQYF,TGTGCCAGCAGCTTAATGTTAGGGACAGATACGCAGTATTTT
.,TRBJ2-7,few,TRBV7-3,CASSFQGGDGEQYF,TGTGCCAGCAGCTTTCAGGGTGGGGATGGGGAGCAGTACTTC
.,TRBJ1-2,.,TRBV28,CASSLVDNYGYTF,TGTGCCAGCAGTTTAGTGGATAACTATGGCTACACCTTC
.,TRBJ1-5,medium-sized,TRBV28,CASTLQKGSNQPQHF,TGTGCCAGCACGCTTCAAAAGGGTAGCAATCAGCCCCAGCATTTT
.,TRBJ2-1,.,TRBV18,CASSPQENNEQFF,TGTGCCAGCTCACCACAGGAAAACAATGAGCAGTTCTTC
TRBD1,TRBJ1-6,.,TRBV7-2,CASSFRQGGSAYNSPLHF,TGTGCCAGCAGCTTTCGACAGGGTGGAAGTGCCTATAATTCACCCCTCCACTTT
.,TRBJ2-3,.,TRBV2,CASSEAGGGTDTQYF,TGTGCCAGCAGTGAAGCCGGGGGCGGCACAGATACGCAGTATTTT
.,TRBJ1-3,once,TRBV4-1,CASSTISGNTIYF,TGCGCCAGCTCTACCATCTCTGGAAACACCATATATTTT
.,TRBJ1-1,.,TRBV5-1,CASSLYGGTGRDPEAFF,TGCGCCAGCAGCTTGTATGGAGGAACAGGGAGAGACCCTGAAGCTTTCTTT
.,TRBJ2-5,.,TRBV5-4,CASSSWTGNQETQYF,TGTGCCAGCAGCTCTTGGACCGGGAACCAAGAGACCCAGTACTTC
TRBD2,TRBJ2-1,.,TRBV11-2,CASSGTSGSNEQFF,TGTGCCAGCAGCGGGACTAGCGGGAGCAATGAGCAGTTCTTC
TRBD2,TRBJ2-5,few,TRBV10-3,CAISERGGYQETQYF,TGTGCCATCAGTGAGCGGGGGGGATACCAAGAGACCCAGTACTTC
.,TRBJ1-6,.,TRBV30,CAWTGRVDSPLHF,TGTGCCTGGACGGGCAGGGTGGATTCACCCCTCCACTTT
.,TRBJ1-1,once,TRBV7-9,CASSLRRGVMEAFF,TGTGCCAGCAGCCTAAGGCGGGGCGTCATGGAAGCTTTCTTT
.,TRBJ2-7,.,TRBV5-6,CASSRTSGDEQYF,TGTGCCAGCAGCCGAACTTCAGGGGACGAGCAGTACTTC
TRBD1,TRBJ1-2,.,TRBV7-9,CASSPPPRTGVGYTF,TGTGCCAGCAGCCCACCCCCACGGACAGGGGTAGGCTACACCTTC
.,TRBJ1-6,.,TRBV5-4,CASSKSSYNSPLHF,TGTGCCAGCAGTAAGAGCTCCTATAATTCACCCCTCCACTTT
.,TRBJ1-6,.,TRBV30,CAWTPWTVNSPLHF,TGTGCCTGGACTCCATGGACAGTTAATTCACCCCTCCACTTT
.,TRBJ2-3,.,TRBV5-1,CASSLEGGIDTQYF,TGCGCCAGCAGCTTGGAAGGGGGGATAGATACGCAGTATTTT
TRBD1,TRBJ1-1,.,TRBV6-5,CASSYSTGRLVEAFF,TGTGCCAGCAGTTACTCGACAGGGAGGTTGGTTGAAGCTTTCTTT
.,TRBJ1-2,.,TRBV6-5,CASSSGGQGHGYTF,TGTGCCAGCAGTTCCGGTGGCCAGGGCCATGGCTACACCTTC
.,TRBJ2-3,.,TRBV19,CASSRGGLTDTQYF,TGTGCCAGTAGTAGGGGGGGCTTGACAGATACGCAGTATTTT
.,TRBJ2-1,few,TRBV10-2,CASQPEDAGGGGEQFF,TGCGCCAGCCAACCGGAGGATGCAGGGGGGGGCGGGGAGCAGTTCTTC
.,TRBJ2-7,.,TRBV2,CARGRGSYEQYF,TGTGCCAGGGGGCGGGGCTCCTACGAGCAGTACTTC
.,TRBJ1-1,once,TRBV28,CAILPGMNTEAFF,TGTGCCATTCTGCCAGGGATGAACACTGAAGCTTTCTTT
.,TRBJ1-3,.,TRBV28,CASSLSRGRNTIYF,TGTGCCAGCAGTTTATCGAGAGGGCGGAACACCATATATTTT
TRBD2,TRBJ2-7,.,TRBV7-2,CASSLGLAGGYEQYF,TGTGCCAGCAGCTTAGGCCTAGCGGGGGGATACGAGCAGTACTTC
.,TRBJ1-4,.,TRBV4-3,CASSQFYRQNEKLFF,TGCGCCAGCAGCCAATTTTATCGACAGAATGAAAAACTGTTTTTT
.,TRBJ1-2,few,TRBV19,CASTGPGVSNYGYTF,TGTGCCAGTACCGGGCCGGGGGTATCCAACTATGGCTACACCTTC
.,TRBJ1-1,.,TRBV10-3,CAISERGQNTEAFF,TGTGCCATCAGCGAGCGGGGGCAGAACACTGAAGCTTTCTTT
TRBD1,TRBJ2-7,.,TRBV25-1,CASNSPGQGIDEQYF,TGTGCCAGCAACTCACCGGGACAGGGGATCGACGAGCAGTACTTC
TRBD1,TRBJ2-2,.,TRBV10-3,CAISAGQSNTGELFF,TGTGCCATCAGTGCGGGACAGTCGAACACCGGGGAGCTGTTTTTT
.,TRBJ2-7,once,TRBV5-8,CASSTGDRSSYEQYF,TGTGCCAGCAGCACCGGTGACAGGAGCTCCTACGAGCAGTACTTC
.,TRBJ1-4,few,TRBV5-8,CASSFGDRDNEKLFF,TGTGCCAGCAGCTTCGGTGACAGAGACAATGAAAAACTGTTTTTT
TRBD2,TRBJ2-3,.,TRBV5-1,CASSRTSGWADTQYF,TGCGCCAGCAGCCGGACTAGCGGATGGGCAGATACGCAGTATTTT
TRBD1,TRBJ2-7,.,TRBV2,CASRGRGHSYEQYF,TGTGCCAGCAGGGGCAGGGGGCACTCCTACGAGCAGTACTTC
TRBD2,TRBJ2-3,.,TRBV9,CASSVASTSGGTDTQYF,TGTGCCAGCAGCGTAGCCTCGACTAGCGGGGGGACAGATACGCAGTATTTT
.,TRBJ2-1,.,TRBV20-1,CSGDLYNEQFF,TGCAGTGGGGATCTTTACAATGAGCAGTTCTTC
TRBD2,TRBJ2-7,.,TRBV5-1,CASRLREVSYEQYF,TGCGCCAGCAGGCTGCGGGAGGTCTCCTACGAGCAGTACTTC
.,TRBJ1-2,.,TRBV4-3,CASSQGVGYGYTF,TGCGCCAGCAGCCAAGGGGTCGGCTATGGCTACACCTTC
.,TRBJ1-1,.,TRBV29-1,CSVCARGTEAFF,TGCAGCGTTTGTGCCCGGGGCACTGAAGCTTTCTTT
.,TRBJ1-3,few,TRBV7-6,CASSWKSSGNTIYF,TGTGCCAGCAGCTGGAAGAGCTCTGGAAACACCATATATTTT
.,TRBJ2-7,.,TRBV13,CASSPRVREVNEQYF,TGTGCCAGCAGCCCACGGGTCAGGGAGGTCAACGAGCAGTACTTC